The sequence of this T cell receptor beta chain was determined in a study of blood T cell repertoires in COVID-19. Study at large: The cDNA or gDNA used as material had been derived from T cells, B-cell-depleted T cells, or PBMCs.

V lost 1 base, J lost 3 bases, and 16 bases lay in between. The germline gives CDR1 MGHRA, CDR2 YSYEKL. The CDR3 loop spans 16 amino acids. Authors' processing steps: Reference gene primer amplification gave estimated nucleated cell counts. The method was immunoSEQ multiplex PCR; TCRdb's version includes in-frame clones alone and lacks a portion of them. That table furnishes V, J and clone size, whereas the DNA furnished D and trimming. The sample contains 95,000 to 110,000 clones, less than 90% of which appear only once. The chain carries TRBV4-1 and TRBJ2-7; D gene uncertain. The sequencing sample was made of peripheral blood. The clonotype originates from a human donor in a cohort sampled during active COVID-19. In nucleotides, the CDR3 is TGCGCCAGCAGCCAAGTGTATCGAGCTGAGAACTACGAGCAGTACTTC. Residues: CASSQVYRAENYEQYF.